This T cell receptor (beta chain) derives from a study of technical replicates of blood from four donors. Data came from immunoSEQ multiplex PCR; TCRdb stores just in-frame clones and leaves some out. The sample lists tens of thousands of clones, nearly 97% occurring once. This CDR3 has 13 residues. The germline V gene encodes CDR1 MNHNS and CDR2 SASEGT. V was shortened by 4 bases and J by 0 bases, with 7 bases between the two germline ends. The receptor was derived from a human donor in good health. The chain couples TRBV6-1 to TRBJ2-7, with D unresolved. Sequences were obtained from T cells isolated from PBMCs. CDR3: CASSGENSYEQYF. The CDR3, as DNA: TGTGCCAGCAGTGGTGAGAACTCCTACGAGCAGTACTTC.